These T cell receptor beta chains were read from a single sample in a study of cytomegalovirus exposure and HLA in healthy donors. Sequenced by immunoSEQ multiplex PCR; TCRdb stores in-frame clones only, minus some. The table has 90,000 to 110,000 clones, approximately 69% seen once. Material for sequencing was PBMCs. These receptors were obtained from a man aged 30-40 years in good health and CMV-seronegative. Each CDR3 is given with its conserved first and last residue. The D gene is left open where the match is weak. Some rows mark clone size as missing; the rest say once, few, many or name a class of expanded clone.

d_call	clone_size	j_call	v_call	cdr3_nt	cdr3_aa
.	.	TRBJ2-4	TRBV29-1	TGCAGCGTTGGCCCCGGGGGAAACATTCAGTACTTC	CSVGPGGNIQYF
TRBD2	.	TRBJ2-1	TRBV7-2	TGTGCCAGCAGTTTCGGGACTAGCGGGAGTCGAAGTGAGCAGTTCTTC	CASSFGTSGSRSEQFF
TRBD1	.	TRBJ1-5	TRBV6-1	TGTGCCAGCAGGAGGGACAGGGGGCTTGGTCAGCCCCAGCATTTT	CASRRDRGLGQPQHF
.	.	TRBJ2-1	TRBV7-9	TGTGCCAGCAGCGTCGCGGGGTTAGGGTACAATGAGCAGTTCTTC	CASSVAGLGYNEQFF
TRBD2	few	TRBJ2-3	TRBV5-4	TGTGCCAGCAGCTCCCCACTAGCGGGAGGGCGAAATACGCAGTATTTT	CASSSPLAGGRNTQYF
.	.	TRBJ2-3	TRBV5-4	TGTGCCAGCAGCCAAGACGTACGGGTTGGCACAGATACGCAGTATTTT	CASSQDVRVGTDTQYF
.	once	TRBJ1-5	TRBV7-9	TGTTCCAGCAGCCGCGATTCAACAGGGCTGGGCAATCAGCCCCAGCATTTT	CSSSRDSTGLGNQPQHF
TRBD2	.	TRBJ2-1	TRBV4-3	TGCGCCAGCAGCTCGGGGGGGAGGGGCTACAATGAGCAGTTCTTC	CASSSGGRGYNEQFF
.	.	TRBJ2-1	TRBV7-3	TGTGCCAGCAGCTTATCAGAGGGAGTCAATGAGCAGTTCTTC	CASSLSEGVNEQFF
.	.	TRBJ1-1	TRBV28	TGTGCCAGCATCTCATCGAGGGGAGGGAACACTGAAGCTTTCTTT	CASISSRGGNTEAFF
TRBD1	.	TRBJ1-6	TRBV18	TGTGCCAGCTCACCAGAAACAGGGGGCGCCTCGGCGGTCTCACCCCTCCACTTT	CASSPETGGASAVSPLHF
TRBD1	.	TRBJ1-2	TRBV5-5	TGTGCCAGCAGCTTGGCGGAGGGGGCGGCAACCTTC	CASSLAEGAATF
TRBD1	few	TRBJ1-1	TRBV19	TGTGCCAGTACCATGACAGGGGGGCCCAGGAGGGGAGCTTTCTTT	CASTMTGGPRRGAFF
.	.	TRBJ1-1	TRBV7-8	TGTGCCAGCAGCTTACAGGATACTATGACAGCTGAAGCTTTCTTT	CASSLQDTMTAEAFF
.	.	TRBJ1-2	TRBV28	TGTGCCAGCAGTACAATAGACAGAACCTCCTATGGCTACACCTTC	CASSTIDRTSYGYTF
TRBD2	once	TRBJ2-1	TRBV18	TGTGCCAGCTCCCTGGGACTAGCAGGGTACAATGAGCAGTTCTTC	CASSLGLAGYNEQFF
.	.	TRBJ2-7	TRBV28	TGTGCCAGCAGTTACGGGGGTTTCCCTTACGAGCAGTACTTC	CASSYGGFPYEQYF
.	few	TRBJ1-1	TRBV7-2	TGTGCCAGCACCCGCTCTACGAACACTGAAGCTTTCTTT	CASTRSTNTEAFF
TRBD1	once	TRBJ1-5	TRBV19	TGTGCCAGTAGTATCACAGGGGTGATGCGCAATCAGCCCCAGCATTTT	CASSITGVMRNQPQHF
.	.	TRBJ1-1	TRBV30	TGTGCCTGGAGCCCGCAGATAACTGAAGCTTTCTTT	CAWSPQITEAFF
.	.	TRBJ2-7	TRBV28	TGTGCCAGCAGTTTAGGACAGGAGGGGCCCTACGAGCAGTACTTC	CASSLGQEGPYEQYF
TRBD2	few	TRBJ2-7	TRBV28	TGTGCCAGCAGTTTTGGGACTAGCGCATACGAGCAGTACTTC	CASSFGTSAYEQYF
TRBD1	.	TRBJ1-2	TRBV7-9	TGTGCCAGCAGCTTCGGGACAGGGGGATTCGCTAACTATGGCTACACCTTC	CASSFGTGGFANYGYTF
TRBD1	.	TRBJ2-4	TRBV7-3	TGTGCCAGCAGCTTAGGGACAGGGTTAAGGAAAAACATTCAGTACTTC	CASSLGTGLRKNIQYF
.	.	TRBJ2-2	TRBV7-9	TGTGCCAGCCTAGGGGGTGCCGGGGAGCTGTTTTTT	CASLGGAGELFF
.	.	TRBJ2-7	TRBV6-1	TGTGCCAGCAGTGAACGGGTGGGGCCCTACGAGCAGTACTTC	CASSERVGPYEQYF
.	.	TRBJ1-1	TRBV7-6	TGTGCCAGCAGCCGAGGGGGGGCCCCGAACACTGAAGCTTTCTTT	CASSRGGAPNTEAFF
TRBD2	.	TRBJ2-7	TRBV11-2	TGTGCCAGCAGCCAAAGCGGGAGGAGCTACGAGCAGTACTTC	CASSQSGRSYEQYF
.	.	TRBJ2-7	TRBV28	TGTGCCAGCAGTACTTTGGACAGACATTACGAGCAGTACTTC	CASSTLDRHYEQYF
TRBD1	.	TRBJ2-2	TRBV27	TGTGCCAGCACTCATGACAGGACAGGGAGGACCGGGGAGCTGTTTTTT	CASTHDRTGRTGELFF
.	few	TRBJ2-7	TRBV20-1	TGCAGTGCTTGGGACTCTGCCGAGCAGTACTTC	CSAWDSAEQYF
TRBD1	.	TRBJ1-4	TRBV2	TGTGCCAGCAGACAGGGGCCAACTAATGAAAAACTGTTTTTT	CASRQGPTNEKLFF
.	.	TRBJ1-5	TRBV6-1	TGTGCCAGCACCGTAGGACAACTCGCCCCGCCCCAGCATTTT	CASTVGQLAPPQHF
TRBD1	.	TRBJ1-1	TRBV2	TGTGCCAGCAGGGCCGGACAGGGGAACACTGAAGCTTTCTTT	CASRAGQGNTEAFF
.	once	TRBJ2-7	TRBV6-1	TGTGCCAGCAGTGGACAGAGCTACGAGCAGTACTTC	CASSGQSYEQYF
TRBD2	.	TRBJ2-3	TRBV19	TGTGCCAGTAGTTCTCGGCTAGCGGCCGACACAGATACGCAGTATTTT	CASSSRLAADTDTQYF
.	.	TRBJ2-7	TRBV27	TGTGCCAGCAGCCTTCGAGCCTCCTACGAGCAGTACTTC	CASSLRASYEQYF
TRBD2	.	TRBJ2-2	TRBV5-1	TGCGCCAGCAGCTTGGGGACTAGCGGGAGTAACAACGGGGAGCTGTTTTTT	CASSLGTSGSNNGELFF
TRBD2	.	TRBJ2-3	TRBV5-1	TGCGCCAGCAGCTCCCGCCCGTTCTTAGCGGGAGGTGCGGATACGCAGTATTTT	CASSSRPFLAGGADTQYF
.	.	TRBJ1-1	TRBV7-9	TGTGCCAGCAGCCCAGGGACTCTTGAAGCTTTCTTT	CASSPGTLEAFF
TRBD2	few	TRBJ2-5	TRBV7-9	TGTGCCAGCACCCGGTCGGGGGGTGGTCGGGAGACCCAGTACTTC	CASTRSGGGRETQYF
.	.	TRBJ2-7	TRBV5-1	TGCGCCAGCAGCTTGGCAGGGTCCGGCGGTAGTGAGCAGTACTTC	CASSLAGSGGSEQYF
.	few	TRBJ2-1	TRBV6-6	TGTGCCAGCAGGAGTGGGCAGCGGGACAATGAGCAGTTCTTC	CASRSGQRDNEQFF
.	.	TRBJ2-5	TRBV5-5	TGTGCCAGCAGCCCTCGTCCCGGTACTAAAGAGACCCAGTACTTC	CASSPRPGTKETQYF
.	.	TRBJ1-2	TRBV7-2	TGTGCCAGCAGCTTAGGGGCTATACCTAACTATGGCTACACCTTC	CASSLGAIPNYGYTF
.	few	TRBJ1-6	TRBV27	TGTGCCAGCCGGGAGAACGGTTATAATTCACCCCTCCACTTT	CASRENGYNSPLHF
.	few	TRBJ2-1	TRBV5-1	TGCGCCAGCAGCTTTAACCAGGCCTACAATGAGCAGTTCTTC	CASSFNQAYNEQFF
TRBD1	.	TRBJ1-5	TRBV28	TGTGCCAGCAGTTTAGCAGGGGGCGGTCAGCCCCAGCATTTT	CASSLAGGGQPQHF
.	once	TRBJ2-1	TRBV7-2	TGTGCCAGCAGCCCCATGGGGGGATCCTACAATGAGCAGTTCTTC	CASSPMGGSYNEQFF
.	.	TRBJ1-2	TRBV4-1	TGCGCCAGCAGTGACGACAGACGAAGGGGAGGCTACACCTTC	CASSDDRRRGGYTF
.	.	TRBJ2-3	TRBV5-4	TGTGCCAGCAGCTCCCCCAGCGCAGATACGCAGTATTTT	CASSSPSADTQYF
.	.	TRBJ1-2	TRBV29-1	TGCAGCGTTGCAAGCACCCCTAACGGTGGCTACACCTTC	CSVASTPNGGYTF
.	.	TRBJ1-5	TRBV19	TGTGCCAGTAATCAAGGAGTCGATAGCAATCAGCCCCAGCATTTT	CASNQGVDSNQPQHF